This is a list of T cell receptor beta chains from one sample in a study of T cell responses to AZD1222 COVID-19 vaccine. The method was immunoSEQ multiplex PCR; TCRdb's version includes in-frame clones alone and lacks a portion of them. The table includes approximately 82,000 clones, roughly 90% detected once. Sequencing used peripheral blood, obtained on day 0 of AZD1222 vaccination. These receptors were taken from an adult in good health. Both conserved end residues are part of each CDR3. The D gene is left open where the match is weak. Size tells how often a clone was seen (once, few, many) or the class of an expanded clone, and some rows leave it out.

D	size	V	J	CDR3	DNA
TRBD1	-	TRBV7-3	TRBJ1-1	CASARQGNTEAFF	TGTGCCAGCGCCCGACAGGGGAACACTGAAGCTTTCTTT
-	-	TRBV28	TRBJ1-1	CASNPGGRTEAFF	TGTGCCAGCAACCCGGGGGGGAGGACTGAAGCTTTCTTT
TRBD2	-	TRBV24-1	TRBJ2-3	CATSDPRLARGPDTQYF	TGTGCCACCAGTGATCCGAGACTAGCGAGGGGCCCAGATACGCAGTATTTT
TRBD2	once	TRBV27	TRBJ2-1	CASIRTSGGPGSYNEQFF	TGTGCCAGCATCAGGACTAGCGGGGGCCCCGGATCCTACAATGAGCAGTTCTTC
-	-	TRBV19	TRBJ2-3	CASSFETSYTQYF	TGTGCCAGTAGTTTCGAGACTAGTTATACGCAGTATTTT
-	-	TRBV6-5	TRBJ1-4	CASRSLGGANEKLFF	TGTGCCAGCAGGTCCCTCGGGGGAGCTAATGAAAAACTGTTTTTT
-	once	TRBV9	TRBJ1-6	CASSSARGGAANSPLHF	TGTGCCAGCAGCTCCGCCCGTGGGGGGGCGGCAAATTCACCCCTCCACTTT
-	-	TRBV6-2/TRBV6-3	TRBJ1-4	CASSASLRALGEKLFF	TGTGCCAGCAGTGCTTCACTCCGGGCCCTGGGTGAAAAACTGTTTTTT
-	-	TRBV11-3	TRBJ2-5	CASSIGDSGQETQYF	TGTGCCAGCAGCATTGGGGATAGCGGCCAAGAGACCCAGTACTTC
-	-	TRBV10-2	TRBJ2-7	CASSESGTSLRAQYF	TGCGCCAGCAGTGAGTCCGGGACCAGTCTTAGGGCGCAGTACTTC
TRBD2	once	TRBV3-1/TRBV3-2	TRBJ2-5	CASSRTSGVQETQYF	TGTGCCAGCAGCCGTACTAGCGGGGTCCAAGAGACCCAGTACTTC
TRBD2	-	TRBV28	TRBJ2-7	CASSLPGALGGGTQYF	TGTGCCAGCAGTTTACCGGGGGCGCTTGGCGGGGGGACTCAGTACTTC
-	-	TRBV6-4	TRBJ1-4	CARRAVTNEKLFF	TGTGCCAGGAGGGCGGTAACTAATGAAAAACTGTTTTTT
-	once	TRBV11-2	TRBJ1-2	CASSRDLLGYTF	TGTGCCAGCAGCCGGGATCTTCTTGGCTACACCTTC
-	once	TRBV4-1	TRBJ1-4	CASSQEVATNEKLFF	TGCGCCAGCAGCCAAGAGGTTGCAACTAATGAAAAACTGTTTTTT
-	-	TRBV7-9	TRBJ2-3	CASSFRGADTQYF	TGTGCCAGCAGCTTCAGAGGGGCAGATACGCAGTATTTT
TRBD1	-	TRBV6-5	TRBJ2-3	CASSYGTGKADTQYF	TGTGCCAGCAGTTACGGGACAGGGAAGGCAGATACGCAGTATTTT
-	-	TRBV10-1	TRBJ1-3	CASSESTGAGNTIYF	TGCGCCAGCAGTGAGTCGACCGGGGCTGGAAACACCATATATTTT
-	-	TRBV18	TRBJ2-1	CASSPNNEQFF	TGTGCCAGCTCACCAAACAATGAGCAGTTCTTC
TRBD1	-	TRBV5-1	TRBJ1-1	CASTGQGANTEAFF	TGCGCCAGCACCGGACAGGGGGCTAACACTGAAGCTTTCTTT
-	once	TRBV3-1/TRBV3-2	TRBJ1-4	CASSQVRVSNVKLFF	TGTGCCAGCAGCCAAGTACGTGTTAGTAATGTGAAACTGTTTTTT
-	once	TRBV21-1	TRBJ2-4	CASSKGDRLNIQYF	TGTGCCAGCAGCAAAGGGGACAGGTTGAACATTCAGTACTTC
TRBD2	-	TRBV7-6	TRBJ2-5	CASSLATSGVETQYF	TGTGCCAGCAGCTTAGCGACTAGCGGGGTGGAGACCCAGTACTTC
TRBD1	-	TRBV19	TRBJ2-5	CARHQGGQSNSQETQYF	TGTGCCAGACACCAAGGGGGACAGAGTAACTCCCAAGAGACCCAGTACTTC
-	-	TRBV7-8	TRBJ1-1	CASSLLGQMNTEAFF	TGTGCCAGCAGCTTATTGGGACAAATGAACACTGAAGCTTTCTTT
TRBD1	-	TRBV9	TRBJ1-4	CASSARDRGNEKLFF	TGTGCCAGCAGCGCCCGGGACAGGGGAAATGAAAAACTGTTTTTT
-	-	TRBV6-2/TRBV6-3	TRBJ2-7	CASSKSGRYEQYF	TGTGCCAGCAGTAAGTCGGGACGCTACGAGCAGTACTTC
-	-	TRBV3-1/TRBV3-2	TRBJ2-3	CASSQAGADTQYF	TGTGCCAGCAGCCAAGCGGGGGCAGATACGCAGTATTTT
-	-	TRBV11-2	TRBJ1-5	CASSLDGGRGQPQHF	TGTGCCAGCAGCTTAGATGGGGGGCGGGGTCAGCCCCAGCATTTT